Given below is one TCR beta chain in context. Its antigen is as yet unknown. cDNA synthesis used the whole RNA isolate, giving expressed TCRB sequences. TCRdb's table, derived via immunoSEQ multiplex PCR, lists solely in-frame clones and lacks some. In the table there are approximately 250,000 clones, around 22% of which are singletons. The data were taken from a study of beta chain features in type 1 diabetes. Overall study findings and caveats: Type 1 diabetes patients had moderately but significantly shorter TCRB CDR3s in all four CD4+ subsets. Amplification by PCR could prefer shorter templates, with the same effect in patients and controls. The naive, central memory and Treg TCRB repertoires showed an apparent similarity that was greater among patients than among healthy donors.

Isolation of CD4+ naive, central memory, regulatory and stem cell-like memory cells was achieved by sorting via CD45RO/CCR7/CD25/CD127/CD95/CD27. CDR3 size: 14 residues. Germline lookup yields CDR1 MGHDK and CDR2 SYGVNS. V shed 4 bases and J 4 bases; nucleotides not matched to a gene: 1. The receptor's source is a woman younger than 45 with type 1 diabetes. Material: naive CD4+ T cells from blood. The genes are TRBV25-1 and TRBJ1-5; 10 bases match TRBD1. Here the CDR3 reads CASSGQGANQPQHF. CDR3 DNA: TGTGCCAGCAGTGGACAGGGGGCGAATCAGCCCCAGCATTTT.